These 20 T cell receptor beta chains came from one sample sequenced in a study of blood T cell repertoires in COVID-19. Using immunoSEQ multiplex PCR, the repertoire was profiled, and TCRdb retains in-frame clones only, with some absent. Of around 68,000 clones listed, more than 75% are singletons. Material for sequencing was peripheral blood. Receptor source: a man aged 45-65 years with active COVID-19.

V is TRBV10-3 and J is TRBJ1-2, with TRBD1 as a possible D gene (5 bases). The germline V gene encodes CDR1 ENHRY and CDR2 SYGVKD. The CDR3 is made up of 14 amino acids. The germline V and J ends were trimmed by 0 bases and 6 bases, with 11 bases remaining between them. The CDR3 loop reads CAISESGSRDGYTF. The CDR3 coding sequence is TGTGCCATCAGTGAGTCAGGCTCCAGGGATGGCTACACCTTC.

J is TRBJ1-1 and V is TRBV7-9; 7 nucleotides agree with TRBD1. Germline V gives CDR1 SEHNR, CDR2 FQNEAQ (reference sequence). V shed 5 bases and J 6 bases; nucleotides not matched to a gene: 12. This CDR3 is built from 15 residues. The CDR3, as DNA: TGTGCCAGCAGCGCCCAGACAGGGAACTTCGCTGAAGCTTTCTTT. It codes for CASSAQTGNFAEAFF.

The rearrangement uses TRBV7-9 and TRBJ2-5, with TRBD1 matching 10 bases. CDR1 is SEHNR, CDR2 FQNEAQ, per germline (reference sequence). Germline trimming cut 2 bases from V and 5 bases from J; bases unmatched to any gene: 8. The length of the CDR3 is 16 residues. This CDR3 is CASSLLGQGVGETQYF. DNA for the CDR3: TGTGCCAGCAGCTTACTTGGACAGGGGGTAGGGGAGACCCAGTACTTC. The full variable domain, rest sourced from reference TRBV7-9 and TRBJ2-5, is DTGVSQNPRHKITKRGQNVTFRCDPISEHNRLYWYRQTLGQGPEFLTYFQNEAQLEKSRLLSDRFSAERPKGSFSTLEIQRTEQGDSAMYLCASSLLGQGVGETQYFGPGTRLLVL.

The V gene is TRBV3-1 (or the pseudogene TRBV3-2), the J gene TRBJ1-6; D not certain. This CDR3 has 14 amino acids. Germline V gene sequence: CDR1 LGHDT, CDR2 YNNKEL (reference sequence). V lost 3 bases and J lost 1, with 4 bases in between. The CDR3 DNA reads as TGTGCCAGCAGCCAGAGGTCCTATAATTCACCCCTCCACTTT. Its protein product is CASSQRSYNSPLHF.

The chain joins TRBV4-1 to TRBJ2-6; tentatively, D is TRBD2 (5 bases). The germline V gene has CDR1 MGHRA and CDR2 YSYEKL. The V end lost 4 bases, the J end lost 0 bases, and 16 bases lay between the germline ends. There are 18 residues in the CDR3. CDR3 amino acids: CASSREGVSDSGANVLTF. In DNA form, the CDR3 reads TGCGCCAGCAGCCGAGAGGGAGTTTCAGACTCTGGGGCCAACGTCCTGACTTTC.

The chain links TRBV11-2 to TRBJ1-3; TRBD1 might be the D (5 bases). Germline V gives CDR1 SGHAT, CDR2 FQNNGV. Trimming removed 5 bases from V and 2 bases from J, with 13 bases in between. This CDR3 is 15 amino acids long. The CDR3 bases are TGTGCCAGCAGCCCGACCCTAGGGGCTGGAAACACCATATATTTT. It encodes CASSPTLGAGNTIYF.

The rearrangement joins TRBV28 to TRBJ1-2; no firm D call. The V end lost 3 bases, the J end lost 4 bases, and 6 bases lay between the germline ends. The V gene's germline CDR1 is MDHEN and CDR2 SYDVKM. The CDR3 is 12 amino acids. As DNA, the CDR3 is TGTGCCAGCAGTTTGGAGAGCTATGGCTACACCTTC. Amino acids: CASSLESYGYTF.

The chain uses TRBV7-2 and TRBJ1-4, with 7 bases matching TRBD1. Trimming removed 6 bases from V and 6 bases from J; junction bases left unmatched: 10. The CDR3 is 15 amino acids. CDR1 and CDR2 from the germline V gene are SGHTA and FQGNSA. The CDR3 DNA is TGTGCCAGCAGTTCAAGAACAGGGGTTTATGAAAAACTGTTTTTT. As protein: CASSSRTGVYEKLFF.

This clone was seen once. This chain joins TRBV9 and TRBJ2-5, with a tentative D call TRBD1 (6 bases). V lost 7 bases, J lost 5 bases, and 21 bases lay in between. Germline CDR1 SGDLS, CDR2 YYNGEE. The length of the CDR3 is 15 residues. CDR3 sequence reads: CASSTSGSQGETQYF. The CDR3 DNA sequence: TGTGCCAGCTCCACATCGGGATCCCAGGGGGAGACCCAGTACTTC.

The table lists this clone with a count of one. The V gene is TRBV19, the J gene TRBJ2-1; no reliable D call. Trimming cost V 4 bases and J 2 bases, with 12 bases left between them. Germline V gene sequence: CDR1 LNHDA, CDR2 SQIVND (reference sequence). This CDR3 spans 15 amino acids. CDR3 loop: CASSRSADPYNEQFF. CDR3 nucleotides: TGTGCCAGTAGTAGGAGCGCTGACCCCTACAATGAGCAGTTCTTC.

CDR3 in amino acids: CASSTKTSGGRSSYEQYF. The CDR3 DNA reads TGTGCCAGCAGCACCAAGACTAGCGGGGGCCGGAGCTCCTACGAGCAGTACTTC. The V gene is TRBV7-6, the J gene TRBJ2-7, with TRBD2 matching 12 bases. This CDR3 spans 18 amino acids. CDR1 SGHVS and CDR2 FNYEAQ come from the germline V gene. The V and J ends lost 5 bases and 0 bases, in that order; junction bases with no gene match: 11.

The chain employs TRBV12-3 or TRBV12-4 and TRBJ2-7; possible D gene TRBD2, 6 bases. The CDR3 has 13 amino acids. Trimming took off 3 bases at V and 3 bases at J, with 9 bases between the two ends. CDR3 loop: CASSFVEGYEQYF. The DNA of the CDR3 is TGTGCCAGCAGTTTTGTGGAGGGCTACGAGCAGTACTTC.

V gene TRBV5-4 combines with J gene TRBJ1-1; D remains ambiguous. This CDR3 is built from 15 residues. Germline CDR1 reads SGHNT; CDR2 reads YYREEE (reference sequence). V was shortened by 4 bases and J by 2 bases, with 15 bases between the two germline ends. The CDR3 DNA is TGTGCCAGCAGCCTCGACCGGGGAGTAAACACTGAAGCTTTCTTT. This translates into CASSLDRGVNTEAFF.

The CDR3 here is CASSPRGRGQSTDTQYF. The CDR3 coding sequence is TGTGCCAGCTCACCGAGGGGCAGGGGCCAAAGCACAGATACGCAGTATTTT. This chain links TRBV18 with TRBJ2-3, with D maybe TRBD1 (6 bases). This CDR3 is 17 amino acids long. V dropped 3 bases and J dropped 0 bases, with 16 bases sitting between them. Looked up from germline, CDR1 is KGHSH and CDR2 is LQKENI.

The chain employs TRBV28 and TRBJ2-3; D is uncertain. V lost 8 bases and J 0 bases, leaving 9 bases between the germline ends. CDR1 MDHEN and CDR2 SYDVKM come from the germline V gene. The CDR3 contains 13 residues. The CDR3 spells CASFVTSTDTQYF. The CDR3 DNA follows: TGTGCCAGCTTCGTTACTAGCACAGATACGCAGTATTTT.

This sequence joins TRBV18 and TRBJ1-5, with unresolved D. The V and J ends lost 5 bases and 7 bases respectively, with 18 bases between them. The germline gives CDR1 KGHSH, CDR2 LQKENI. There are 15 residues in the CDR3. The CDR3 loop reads CASSNFGGVEQPQHF. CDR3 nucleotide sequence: TGTGCCAGCTCAAATTTTGGCGGTGTGGAACAGCCCCAGCATTTT.

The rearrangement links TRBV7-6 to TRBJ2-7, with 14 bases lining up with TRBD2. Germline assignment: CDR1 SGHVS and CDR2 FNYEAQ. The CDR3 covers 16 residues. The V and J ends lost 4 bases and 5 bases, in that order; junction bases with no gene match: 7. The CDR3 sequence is CASSYGLAGGGDEQYF. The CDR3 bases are TGTGCCAGCAGCTACGGACTAGCGGGAGGCGGTGACGAGCAGTACTTC.

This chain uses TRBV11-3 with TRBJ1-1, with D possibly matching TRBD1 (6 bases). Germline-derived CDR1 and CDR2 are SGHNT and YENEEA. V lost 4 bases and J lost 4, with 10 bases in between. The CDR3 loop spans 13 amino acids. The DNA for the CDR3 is TGTGCCAGCAGCTCGGGGGGGGCCACTGAAGCTTTCTTT. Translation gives CASSSGGATEAFF.

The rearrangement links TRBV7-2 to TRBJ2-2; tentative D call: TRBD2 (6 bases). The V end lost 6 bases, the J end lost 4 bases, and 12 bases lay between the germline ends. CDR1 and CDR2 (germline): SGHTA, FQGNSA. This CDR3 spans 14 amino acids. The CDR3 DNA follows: TGTGCCAGCAGTCGAATCGGGGGCACCGGGGAGCTGTTTTTT. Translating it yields CASSRIGGTGELFF.

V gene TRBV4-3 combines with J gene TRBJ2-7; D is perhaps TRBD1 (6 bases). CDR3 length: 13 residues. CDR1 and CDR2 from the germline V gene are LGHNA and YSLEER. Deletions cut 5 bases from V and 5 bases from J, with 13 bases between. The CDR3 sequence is CASSNRVGNEQYF. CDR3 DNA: TGCGCCAGCAGCAACAGGGTAGGTAACGAGCAGTACTTC.